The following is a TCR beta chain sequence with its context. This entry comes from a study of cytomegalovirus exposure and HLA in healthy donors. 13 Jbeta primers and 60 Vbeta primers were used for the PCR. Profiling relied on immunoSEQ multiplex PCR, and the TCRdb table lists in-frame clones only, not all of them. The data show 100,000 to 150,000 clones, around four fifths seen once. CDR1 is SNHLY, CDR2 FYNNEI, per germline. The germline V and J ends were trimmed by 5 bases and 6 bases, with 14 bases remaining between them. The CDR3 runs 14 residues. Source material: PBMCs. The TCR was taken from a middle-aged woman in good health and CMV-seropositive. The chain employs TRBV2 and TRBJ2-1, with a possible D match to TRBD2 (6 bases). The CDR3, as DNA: TGTGCCAGCAGTTTGGGGGGTTCCGGCAATGAGCAGTTCTTC. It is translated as CASSLGGSGNEQFF.